This TCR beta chain was profiled in a study of T and B cells in COVID-19 patients. Across the study: Peripheral blood came from COVID-19 patients with active infection or after recovery.

This clonotype was found a few times. BIOMED2 TRB-A/B primer pools were used in multiplex TRB PCR. TCRdb fed the multiplex PCR reads into MiXCR, producing one record per CDR3 protein. This sample yields roughly 27,000 distinct CDR3 sequences, of which 32% are seen a single time; 1.7% belongs to the top ten. This CDR3 region has 14 residues. V was cut by 5 bases and J by 4 bases, with 14 bases left in between. Germline V CDR1 and CDR2: MNHEY, SVGAGI. Blood genomic DNA input for TRB amplification was about 250-500 ng. V usage is TRBV6-5 and J usage is TRBJ1-1; TRBD1 is a possible D gene (5 bases). Sequenced input: blood. The source of this sequence is a human donor who had recovered from COVID-19. Here the CDR3 DNA reads TGTGCCAGCAGTGATCCGGGACGCCTCACTGAAGCTTTCTTT. Its translation is CASSDPGRLTEAFF.